These 23 T cell receptor beta chains were sequenced from one sample in a study of cytomegalovirus exposure and HLA in healthy donors. Both 60 Vbeta primers and 13 Jbeta primers went into the PCR. The method was immunoSEQ multiplex PCR; TCRdb's version includes in-frame clones alone and lacks a portion of them. The data show approximately 120,000 clones, about three quarters seen once. Sequenced input: PBMCs. The receptors were sampled from a woman aged 25 to 39 in good health and CMV-seronegative.

The chain joins TRBV4-2 to TRBJ2-1, with 11 bases fitting TRBD1. Per germline, CDR1 LGHNA and CDR2 YNFKEQ. With V trimmed by 0 bases and J by 10 bases, 8 bases remained unmatched. The CDR3 covers 16 residues. CDR3 region: CASSQDEGTGGREQFF. Written as DNA, the CDR3 is TGTGCCAGCAGCCAAGACGAGGGGACAGGGGGTCGGGAGCAGTTCTTC.

This CDR3 is CASSSTGPHTF. Written as DNA, the CDR3 is TGTGCCAGTAGTTCCACAGGACCGCACACCTTC. The chain is built from TRBV19 and TRBJ1-2; a possible D gene is TRBD1 (5 bases). With 5 bases removed from V and 12 bases from J, the gap between germline ends came to 13 bases. Germline V gene lookup returns CDR1 LNHDA and CDR2 SQIVND (reference sequence). This CDR3 is 11 amino acids long.

The V call is TRBV18, the J call TRBJ1-6, with D perhaps matching TRBD1 (6 bases). Trimming shortened V by 3 bases and J by 8 bases, and 11 bases separated the two germline ends. Germline loops: CDR1 KGHSH, CDR2 LQKENI. This CDR3 is built from 14 residues. The CDR3 nucleotides read TGTGCCAGCTCACCGTCAGGGGTTGATTCACCCCTCCACTTT. This codes for CASSPSGVDSPLHF.

The rearrangement uses TRBV4-1 and TRBJ1-2; 7 bases align to TRBD1. CDR1 and CDR2 from the germline V gene are MGHRA and YSYEKL. The CDR3 sequence is 17 residues long. V was pared by 3 bases and J by 2 bases, with 12 bases of the junction left unmatched. CDR3 protein: CASSQGTVHTLNYGYTF. In nucleotides, the CDR3 is TGCGCCAGCAGCCAGGGGACAGTCCATACTCTGAACTATGGCTACACCTTC.

CDR3 DNA sequence: TGTGCCTGGAGTCCCTTAAATACGCAGTATTTT. Protein product: CAWSPLNTQYF. This sequence joins TRBV30 and TRBJ2-3, with no clear D. The CDR3 contains 11 residues. Trimming shortened V by 2 bases and J by 7 bases, and 7 bases separated the two germline ends. CDR1 and CDR2 from the germline V gene are GTSNPN and SVGIG (reference sequence).

This chain links TRBV21-1 with TRBJ2-2; the table's D call of TRBD2 was not tested on the DNA. TRBV21-1 is given as a pseudogene. This CDR3 region has 19 residues. The CDR3, as DNA: TGTGCCAGCAGCAAACCGGGACTAGCGGGGCTAGCGAACACCGGGGAGCTGTTTTTT. This codes for CASSKPGLAGLANTGELFF.

DNA of the CDR3: TGTGCCAGCAGTTTATCGCCGGCAGGGGCTTTCTATGGCTACACCTTC. Amino acids: CASSLSPAGAFYGYTF. The chain combines TRBV27 with TRBJ1-2; a possible D gene is TRBD1 (6 bases). The CDR3 sequence is 16 residues long. V was cut by 0 bases and J by 4 bases, with 15 bases left in between. Germline CDR1 MNHEY, CDR2 SMNVEV (reference sequence).

V usage is TRBV7-9 and J usage is TRBJ2-5, with a tentative D call TRBD1 (6 bases). Matching the DNA end better, TRBJ2-7 makes the J call doubtful. The CDR3 sequence is 14 residues long. Germline V gene lookup returns CDR1 SEHNR and CDR2 FQNEAQ (reference sequence). The CDR3 spells CASSYGQNAYEQYF. The CDR3 DNA reads as TGTGCCAGCAGCTACGGACAGAACGCCTACGAGCAGTACTTC.

The chain links TRBV29-1 to TRBJ1-1, with D unresolved. The CDR3 has 12 amino acids. Per germline, CDR1 SQVTM and CDR2 ANQGSEA. V was trimmed by 6 bases and J by 5 bases, leaving 13 bases between them. The CDR3: CSVMAGGTEAFF. Written as DNA, the CDR3 is TGCAGCGTGATGGCAGGTGGGACTGAAGCTTTCTTT.

This chain uses TRBV10-3 with TRBJ2-1, with a possible D match to TRBD1 (6 bases). There are 12 residues in the CDR3. The germline CDR1 and CDR2 sequences are ENHRY and SYGVKD. Trimming stripped 6 bases from V and 6 bases from J, with 9 bases between. CDR3 loop: CAIRDSPNEQFF. The CDR3 DNA is TGTGCCATCAGGGACAGTCCCAATGAGCAGTTCTTC.

The chain is built from TRBV5-1 and TRBJ1-6; D may be TRBD1 (5 bases). The CDR3 is made up of 15 amino acids. Germline values: CDR1 SGHRS, CDR2 YFSETQ. V gave up 0 bases and J gave up 10 bases, with 14 bases separating them. The CDR3, as DNA: TGCGCCAGCAGCTTGGCCGGGGGGGGGAACTCACCCCTCCACTTT. Protein product: CASSLAGGGNSPLHF.

This clone showed up just once. This chain uses TRBV19 with TRBJ1-4, with a weak D call TRBD1 (5 bases). Germline V gene data show CDR1 as LNHDA and CDR2 as SQIVND (reference sequence). V lost 7 bases and J 2 bases, leaving 11 bases between the germline ends. This CDR3 region has 14 residues. CDR3 sequence reads: CASTSQETNEKLFF. The DNA of the CDR3 is TGTGCCAGTACCTCACAGGAGACTAATGAAAAACTGTTTTTT.

The chain links TRBV5-6 to TRBJ2-3; no reliable D call. The V and J ends lost 0 bases and 4 bases respectively, with 15 bases between them. Looked up from germline, CDR1 is SGHDT and CDR2 is YYEEEE. The CDR3 extends over 16 amino acids. CDR3 DNA sequence: TGTGCCAGCAGCTTGGGTGTTGGTTCAGTCCCAGATACGCAGTATTTT. Translated: CASSLGVGSVPDTQYF.

This clone has a handful of counts. The sample contains more than one DNA sequence encoding this CDR3. The J gene is TRBJ2-6, the V gene TRBV6-1; the D gene is possibly TRBD2 (5 bases). Per the germline V gene, CDR1 is MNHNS and CDR2 is SASEGT. Trimming stripped 2 bases from V and 1 base from J, with 6 bases between. This CDR3 is built from 15 residues. Written as DNA, the CDR3 is TGTGCCAGCAGTGAATCGGGATCTGGGGCCAACGTCCTGACTTTC. Translated: CASSESGSGANVLTF.

The chain is built from TRBV9 and TRBJ1-4; D unresolved. Trimming took 6 bases from V and 8 from J, leaving 14 bases between them. Germline V lookup: CDR1 SGDLS, CDR2 YYNGEE. The CDR3 length is 13 residues. This chain's CDR3 is CASTKGREEKLFF. DNA of the CDR3: TGTGCCAGCACCAAAGGGAGGGAGGAAAAACTGTTTTTT.

The genes are TRBV6-1 and TRBJ2-5, with a possible D match to TRBD1 (6 bases). Germline lookup yields CDR1 MNHNS and CDR2 SASEGT. This CDR3 is built from 14 residues. The germline V and J ends were trimmed by 7 bases and 7 bases, with 19 bases remaining between them. CDR3 coding DNA: TGTGCCAGCACCCCCACACAGGGTGGTGGGACCCAGTACTTC. It translates to CASTPTQGGGTQYF.

The chain has TRBV19 and TRBJ2-1; 8 bases are a match to TRBD1. The CDR3 is 17 residues long. The germline V gene has CDR1 LNHDA and CDR2 SQIVND (reference sequence). V gave up 4 bases and J gave up 4 bases; unmatched junction bases: 12. CDR3 DNA: TGTGCCAGTAGTAACACCTACAGGGGGACCGGGTACAATGAGCAGTTCTTC. This translates into CASSNTYRGTGYNEQFF.

This chain links TRBV7-9 with TRBJ2-7, with 9 bases aligning to TRBD1. This CDR3 region has 15 residues. J gave up 3 bases and V 3 bases, and 6 bases lay outside the gene matches. From germline, CDR1 is SEHNR and CDR2 FQNEAQ (reference sequence). CDR3 coding DNA: TGTGCCAGCAGCTTCCCGGGACAGGGTGACTACGAGCAGTACTTC. It specifies CASSFPGQGDYEQYF. The full variable domain, its missing parts supplied by reference TRBV7-9 and TRBJ2-7, is DTGVSQNPRHKITKRGQNVTFRCDPISEHNRLYWYRQTLGQGPEFLTYFQNEAQLEKSRLLSDRFSAERPKGSFSTLEIQRTEQGDSAMYLCASSFPGQGDYEQYFGPGTRLTVT.

V and J are TRBV19 and TRBJ1-1, with D possibly matching TRBD1 (5 bases). CDR3 length equals 14 residues. Trimming stripped 9 bases from V and 1 base from J, with 15 bases between. CDR1 LNHDA and CDR2 SQIVND come from the germline V gene (reference sequence). The CDR3 protein is CASLEGLPNTEAFF. The CDR3 DNA sequence: TGTGCCAGCCTAGAGGGACTGCCGAACACTGAAGCTTTCTTT.

The J gene is TRBJ2-1, the V gene TRBV29-1, with D possibly TRBD2 on 6 matching bases. CDR1 SQVTM and CDR2 ANQGSEA come from the germline V gene. The ends were cut back, 3 bases at V and 9 bases at J, with 12 bases in the middle. The length of the CDR3 is 12 residues. CDR3 coding DNA: TGCAGCGTTGATGGAATGGGGGGTGAGCAGTTCTTC. This translates into CSVDGMGGEQFF.

V is TRBV30 and J is TRBJ1-6; D is ambiguous. From germline, CDR1 is GTSNPN and CDR2 SVGIG (reference sequence). V was shortened by 2 bases and J by 6 bases, with 8 bases between the two germline ends. This CDR3 is built from 13 residues. The CDR3 loop is CAWSPGGNSPLHF. The CDR3 DNA sequence: TGTGCCTGGAGTCCAGGAGGTAATTCACCCCTCCACTTT.

The chain links TRBV7-6 to TRBJ2-3; no definite D call. Trimming pared 5 bases from V and 7 bases from J, leaving 13 bases between. CDR3 size: 13 residues. CDR1 and CDR2 from the germline V gene are SGHVS and FNYEAQ. The CDR3 DNA reads TGTGCCAGCAGCCAAGACATTTACTATACGCAGTATTTT. Residues: CASSQDIYYTQYF.

The rearrangement joins TRBV19 to TRBJ2-5, with 7 bases aligning to TRBD1. The CDR3 has 18 residues. CDR1 and CDR2 (germline): LNHDA, SQIVND (reference sequence). Trimming cost V 7 bases and J 4 bases; bases outside gene matches: 21. The CDR3 loop reads CASTMGTDYARVPETQYF. As DNA, the CDR3 is TGTGCCAGTACTATGGGGACAGACTACGCCCGCGTCCCAGAGACCCAGTACTTC. Full variable domain (remainder filled in from reference TRBV19 and TRBJ2-5): DGGITQSPKYLFRKEGQNVTLSCEQNLNHDAMYWYRQDPGQGLRLIYYSQIVNDFQKGDIAEGYSVSREKKESFPLTVTSAQKNPTAFYLCASTMGTDYARVPETQYFGPGTRLLVL.